The entry below describes one T cell receptor (beta chain). Antigen: not known. After template switching added a universal primer site, the resulting cDNA carried unique molecular identifiers. TCRdb called the 5' RACE reads again in MiXCR, with one record for every CDR3 protein. The sample has around 340,000 distinct CDR3 sequences; approximately 10% are singletons. These data come from a study of identical twins. Study-wide results and limits: Twins shared beta out-of-frame sequences in excess, but this excess was weaker. Whereas memory repertoires showed no such difference, abundant cord blood beta clonotypes carried fewer insertions.

All donors were healthy Caucasians. The clonotype originates from a woman in her forties or fifties in good health. Sequencing was done on a sample of naive T cells sorted from blood.

CDR3 DNA sequence: TGTGCCAGCAGCTTGGAGGAGTTCTCCTACAATGAGCAGTTCTTC. This sequence encodes CASSLEEFSYNEQFF. V and J are TRBV5-5 and TRBJ2-1, with D uncertain. The V end was cut by 0 bases, the J end by 0 bases, with 7 bases between. This CDR3 has 15 residues. From germline, CDR1 is SGHKS and CDR2 YYEKEE (reference sequence).